Below, one T cell receptor (beta chain) is given with its context. What it recognizes is unknown. V was clipped by 8 bases and J by 2 bases, with 18 bases between them. Germline V CDR1 and CDR2: LGHNA, YSLEER. This CDR3 contains 15 residues. The data were obtained in a study of blood T cells in healthy people across ages. Study-level points and caveats: More naive CD4+ cells and higher diversity were found in long-lived than in aged donors. Strongly correlated with naive T cell percentage was TCR beta diversity.

Researchers isolated at least 6 million PBMCs per sample. A second PCR, run for about 7 to 11 cycles, used a sample-barcoded 5' primer plus a J-beta primer mix. A template-switch adaptor containing 12 random nucleotides labeled each cDNA molecule. Each CDR3 protein gets one entry after TCRdb re-called the 5' RACE reads with MiXCR. The sample yields 1,500,000 or so distinct CDR3 sequences, about 45% seen once. The source is a woman younger than 35 in good health. The V gene is TRBV4-3, the J gene TRBJ1-1, with D possibly being TRBD1 (6 bases). Sequenced material: blood. DNA for the CDR3: TGCGCCAGCGGAGTACTACCAGGGGACAACACTGAAGCTTTCTTT. Its protein product is CASGVLPGDNTEAFF.